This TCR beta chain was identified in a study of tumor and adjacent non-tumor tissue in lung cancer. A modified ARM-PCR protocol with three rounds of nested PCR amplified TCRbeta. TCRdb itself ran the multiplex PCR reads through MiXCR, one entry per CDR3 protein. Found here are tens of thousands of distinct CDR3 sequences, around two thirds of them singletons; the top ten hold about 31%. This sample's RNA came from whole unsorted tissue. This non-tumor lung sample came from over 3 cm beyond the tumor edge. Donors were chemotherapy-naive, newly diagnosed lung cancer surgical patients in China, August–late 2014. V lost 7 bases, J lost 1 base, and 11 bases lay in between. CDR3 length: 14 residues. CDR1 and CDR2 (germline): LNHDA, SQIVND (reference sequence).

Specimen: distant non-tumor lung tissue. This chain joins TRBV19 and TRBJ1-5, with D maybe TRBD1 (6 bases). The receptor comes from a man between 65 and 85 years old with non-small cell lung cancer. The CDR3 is CASTVTGSNQPQHF. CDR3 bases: TGTGCCAGTACCGTCACAGGGAGCAATCAGCCCCAGCATTTT.